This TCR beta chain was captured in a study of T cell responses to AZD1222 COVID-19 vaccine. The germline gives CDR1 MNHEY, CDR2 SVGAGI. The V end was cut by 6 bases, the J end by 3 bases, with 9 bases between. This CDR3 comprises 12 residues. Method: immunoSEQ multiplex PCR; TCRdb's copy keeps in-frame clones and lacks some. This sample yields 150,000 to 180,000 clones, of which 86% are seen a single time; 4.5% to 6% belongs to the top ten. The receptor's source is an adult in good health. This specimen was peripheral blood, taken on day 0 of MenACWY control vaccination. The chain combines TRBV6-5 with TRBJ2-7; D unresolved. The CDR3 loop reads CASSPVGYEQYV. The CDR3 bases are TGTGCCAGCAGCCCGGTGGGCTACGAGCAGTACGTC.